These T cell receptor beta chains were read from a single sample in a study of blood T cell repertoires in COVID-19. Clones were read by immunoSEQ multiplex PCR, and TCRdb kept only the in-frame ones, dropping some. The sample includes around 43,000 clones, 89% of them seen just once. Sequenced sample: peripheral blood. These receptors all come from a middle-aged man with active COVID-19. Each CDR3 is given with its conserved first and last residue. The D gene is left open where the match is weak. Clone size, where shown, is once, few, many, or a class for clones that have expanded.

TGTGCCAGCAACCAGGGGCAAGGGGAGACCCAGTACTTC CASNQGQGETQYF - TRBV9 - TRBJ2-5
TGCAGCGTCGAGCCTCCGAACACCGGGGAGCTGTTTTTT CSVEPPNTGELFF - TRBV29-1 - TRBJ2-2
TGTGCCTGGAGTGTACTTGACACCATATATTTT CAWSVLDTIYF - TRBV30 - TRBJ1-3
TGTGCTGGCACCGGGACAGGGTATGTAGCTTTCTTT CAGTGTGYVAFF TRBD1 TRBV30 - TRBJ1-1
TGCGCCAGCAGCTTCGGTGACAGTCCTAGCACAGATACGCAGTATTTT CASSFGDSPSTDTQYF - TRBV5-1 - TRBJ2-3
TGTGCCAGCAGTGAGCCGGGACAGGGGGCTTACGAGCAGTACTTC CASSEPGQGAYEQYF TRBD1 TRBV2 - TRBJ2-7
TGTGCCAGCAGTTCCTTGAGAGGAGTTAACTATGGCTACACCTTC CASSSLRGVNYGYTF - TRBV6-2/TRBV6-3 - TRBJ1-2
TGTGCCAGCATCCTGGGGCGGGAGGGCTACAATGAGCAGTTCTTC CASILGREGYNEQFF TRBD2 TRBV28 - TRBJ2-1
TGCGCCAGCAGCTTGGCCAGTCGCTCCTACAATGAGCAGTTCTTC CASSLASRSYNEQFF - TRBV5-1 - TRBJ2-1
TGTGCCAGCAGCTCAAAAGGGACACTAGCGGGATCCTACAATGAGCAGTTCTTC CASSSKGTLAGSYNEQFF TRBD2 TRBV7-2 once TRBJ2-1
TGTGCCAGTAGGACAGGGGCTACAAACACCGGGGAGCTGTTTTTT CASRTGATNTGELFF TRBD1 TRBV14 - TRBJ2-2
TGCGCCACCCGGGGGGCCTCTGGAAACACCATATATTTT CATRGASGNTIYF - TRBV10-2 once TRBJ1-3
TGTGCTAGTGGCCGTTACAATGAGCAGTTCTTC CASGRYNEQFF - TRBV12-5 once TRBJ2-1
TGCGCCAGCAGCTTGGAAGGTAGCGGGAGAGATCTTACACGACGCGCGGACTACGAGCAGTACTTC CASSLEGSGRDLTRRADYEQYF TRBD2 TRBV5-1 - TRBJ2-7
TGCGCCAGCAGCCAAGAAGCGGGCACTGAAGCTTTCTTT CASSQEAGTEAFF - TRBV4-3 few TRBJ1-1
TGTGCCAGCAGCCCGAGACTAGCGGCGAACACCGGGGAGCTGTTTTTT CASSPRLAANTGELFF TRBD2 TRBV5-4 once TRBJ2-2
TGTGCCAGCAGCAACGGGTTACGCTACACCGGGGAGCTGTTTTTT CASSNGLRYTGELFF - TRBV11-3 - TRBJ2-2
TGTGCCAGCAGGGGGACAGGGACGGAGGAGCAGTACTTC CASRGTGTEEQYF TRBD1 TRBV6-5 - TRBJ2-7